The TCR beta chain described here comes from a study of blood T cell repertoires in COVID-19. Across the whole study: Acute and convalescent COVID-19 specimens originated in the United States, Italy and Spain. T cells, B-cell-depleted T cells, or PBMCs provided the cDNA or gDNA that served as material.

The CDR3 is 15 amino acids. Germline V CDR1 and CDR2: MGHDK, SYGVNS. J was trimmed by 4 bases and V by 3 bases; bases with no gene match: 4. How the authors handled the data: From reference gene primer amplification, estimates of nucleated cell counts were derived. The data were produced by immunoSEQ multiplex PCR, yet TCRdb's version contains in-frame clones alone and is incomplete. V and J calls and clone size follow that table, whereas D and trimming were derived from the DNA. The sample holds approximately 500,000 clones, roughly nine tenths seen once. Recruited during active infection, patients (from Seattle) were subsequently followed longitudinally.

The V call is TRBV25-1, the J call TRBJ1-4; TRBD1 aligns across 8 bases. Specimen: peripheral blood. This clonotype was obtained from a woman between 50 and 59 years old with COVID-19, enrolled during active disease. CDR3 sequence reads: CASSEYRGSNEKLFF. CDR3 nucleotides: TGTGCCAGCAGTGAGTACAGGGGGAGTAATGAAAAACTGTTTTTT.